These T cell receptor beta chains were read from a single sample in a study of cytomegalovirus exposure and HLA in healthy donors. Here immunoSEQ multiplex PCR was the method, and the copy in TCRdb shows in-frame clones only, minus some. The table records 170,000 or so clones, about four fifths of them present only once. The sample comprised PBMCs. Receptors originate from a woman between 50 and 59 years old in good health and CMV-seropositive. CDR3s include the opening cysteine and the closing phenylalanine or tryptophan. Each record gives: V gene, CDR3 length, J gene, clone size, D gene, CDR3 protein, CDR3 DNA. D genes are given only for firm matches. Size tells how often a clone was seen (once, few, many) or the class of an expanded clone, and some rows leave it out.

V gene: TRBV5-8
CDR3 length: 13
J gene: TRBJ1-2
clone size: NA
D gene: NA
CDR3 protein: CASSLGAGYGYTF
CDR3 DNA: TGTGCCAGCAGCTTGGGAGCTGGCTATGGCTACACCTTC

V gene: TRBV15
CDR3 length: 16
J gene: TRBJ1-2
clone size: NA
D gene: TRBD1
CDR3 protein: CATSREGTGERYGYTF
CDR3 DNA: TGTGCCACCAGCAGGGAAGGGACAGGGGAGCGATATGGCTACACCTTC

V gene: TRBV11-1
CDR3 length: 15
J gene: TRBJ2-3
clone size: once
D gene: NA
CDR3 protein: CASSLGRWNSDTQYF
CDR3 DNA: TGTGCCAGCAGCTTAGGCAGGTGGAATTCAGATACGCAGTATTTT

V gene: TRBV9
CDR3 length: 14
J gene: TRBJ2-2
clone size: NA
D gene: NA
CDR3 protein: CASSVGHSTGELFF
CDR3 DNA: TGTGCCAGCAGCGTGGGACACAGCACCGGGGAGCTGTTTTTT

V gene: TRBV2
CDR3 length: 12
J gene: TRBJ2-3
clone size: NA
D gene: TRBD2
CDR3 protein: CASSGLAAQQYF
CDR3 DNA: TGTGCCAGCAGCGGACTAGCGGCCCAGCAGTATTTT

V gene: TRBV4-2
CDR3 length: 15
J gene: TRBJ2-3
clone size: NA
D gene: TRBD1
CDR3 protein: CASSLGTGGTDTQYF
CDR3 DNA: TGTGCCAGCAGCCTCGGGACAGGGGGCACAGATACGCAGTATTTT

V gene: TRBV29-1
CDR3 length: 14
J gene: TRBJ2-2
clone size: NA
D gene: NA
CDR3 protein: CSVSALAPTGELFF
CDR3 DNA: TGCAGCGTTTCAGCACTAGCTCCCACCGGGGAGCTGTTTTTT

V gene: TRBV27
CDR3 length: 16
J gene: TRBJ2-2
clone size: NA
D gene: TRBD2
CDR3 protein: CASSLPRGRDTGELFF
CDR3 DNA: TGTGCCAGCAGTTTACCCCGCGGGAGAGACACCGGGGAGCTGTTTTTT

V gene: TRBV7-8
CDR3 length: 18
J gene: TRBJ1-2
clone size: NA
D gene: TRBD1
CDR3 protein: CASSPLWYTGGEGYGYTF
CDR3 DNA: TGTGCCAGCAGCCCCTTATGGTATACAGGGGGCGAAGGGTATGGCTACACCTTC

V gene: TRBV19
CDR3 length: 15
J gene: TRBJ1-1
clone size: few
D gene: NA
CDR3 protein: CASSKWGERGTEAFF
CDR3 DNA: TGTGCCAGTAGTAAGTGGGGGGAGAGGGGCACTGAAGCTTTCTTT

V gene: TRBV4-2
CDR3 length: 15
J gene: TRBJ2-7
clone size: NA
D gene: TRBD1
CDR3 protein: CASSQGGQGSHEQYF
CDR3 DNA: TGTGCCAGCAGCCAAGGGGGACAGGGGTCCCACGAGCAGTACTTC

V gene: TRBV19
CDR3 length: 14
J gene: TRBJ1-2
clone size: NA
D gene: NA
CDR3 protein: CASSIARPNYGYTF
CDR3 DNA: TGTGCCAGTAGTATAGCTCGTCCGAACTATGGCTACACCTTC

V gene: TRBV2
CDR3 length: 17
J gene: TRBJ2-6
clone size: NA
D gene: TRBD1
CDR3 protein: CASSDTDRVAGANVLTF
CDR3 DNA: TGTGCCAGCAGCGATACCGACAGGGTCGCTGGGGCCAACGTCCTGACTTTC

V gene: TRBV6-1
CDR3 length: 14
J gene: TRBJ2-3
clone size: NA
D gene: TRBD2
CDR3 protein: CASSKGGGLDTQYF
CDR3 DNA: TGTGCCAGCAGTAAGGGCGGGGGGTTGGATACGCAGTATTTT

V gene: TRBV4-1
CDR3 length: 13
J gene: TRBJ2-1
clone size: NA
D gene: NA
CDR3 protein: CASSLTDSYEQFF
CDR3 DNA: TGCGCCAGCAGCCTAACAGATTCGTATGAGCAGTTCTTC

V gene: TRBV14
CDR3 length: 15
J gene: TRBJ1-2
clone size: NA
D gene: TRBD1
CDR3 protein: CASSQVGTGTYGYTF
CDR3 DNA: TGTGCCAGCAGCCAAGTTGGGACAGGGACCTATGGCTACACCTTC